These 20 T cell receptor beta chains were sequenced from one sample in a study of brain metastases from non-small cell lung cancer. Measured with immunoSEQ multiplex PCR; TCRdb has only the in-frame clones, and not every one. This table holds 2,500 to 3,500 clones, around 76% found once. The sample was primary lung tumor tissue. The receptors shown here come from a donor aged 40 or over with non-small cell lung cancer.

The V gene is TRBV7-8, the J gene TRBJ2-1, with D perhaps matching TRBD2 (6 bases). Trimming pared 5 bases from V and 8 bases from J, leaving 19 bases between. The CDR3 spans 15 residues. The V gene's germline CDR1 is SGHVS and CDR2 FQNEAQ. The CDR3: CASSGRGGAGYEQFF. Here the CDR3 DNA reads TGTGCCAGCAGCGGAAGGGGCGGGGCGGGTTATGAGCAGTTCTTC.

With respect to this clone: A much larger clone differs by one base, so this may be a read error. V usage is TRBV9 and J usage is TRBJ2-7, with TRBD1 identical over 9 bases. The V gene's germline CDR1 is SGDLS and CDR2 YYNGEE. There are 13 residues in the CDR3. The V and J ends lost 5 bases and 6 bases, in that order; junction bases with no gene match: 6. This CDR3 is CASSRGTGIEQYF. In nucleotides, the CDR3 is TGTGCCAGCAGTCGTGGGACAGGGATCGAGCAGTACTTC.

This clone has only a few counts. The chain has TRBV9 and TRBJ1-6, with a weak D call TRBD1 (5 bases). In germline, CDR1 is SGDLS, CDR2 YYNGEE. The length of the CDR3 is 15 residues. V lost 0 bases, J lost 4 bases, and 8 bases lay in between. CDR3 sequence: CASSVGDPYNSPLHF. Here the CDR3 DNA reads TGTGCCAGCAGCGTAGGGGACCCTTATAATTCACCCCTCCACTTT.

This chain uses TRBV29-1 with TRBJ2-3; 7 positions match TRBD2. This CDR3 contains 14 residues. Germline values: CDR1 SQVTM, CDR2 ANQGSEA. V dropped 6 bases and J dropped 2; count of bases not matched to a gene: 8. CDR3 in DNA: TGCAGCGTGGATCCGGGACTACACACAGATACGCAGTATTTT. Translated: CSVDPGLHTDTQYF.

Note on this clone: One end of the junction varies from germline; a read error may be responsible. The CDR3 region is CANSRSGPSGNEQFF. The CDR3 nucleotides read TGTGCCAACAGCCGATCCGGGCCCTCCGGCAATGAGCAGTTCTTC. V usage is TRBV11-3 and J usage is TRBJ2-1; no definite D call. Germline V CDR1 and CDR2: SGHNT, YENEEA. This CDR3 spans 15 amino acids.

The CDR3: CASSPFGGDNEQFF. In DNA form, the CDR3 reads TGTGCCAGCAGCCCCTTCGGGGGAGACAATGAGCAGTTCTTC. This rearrangement joins TRBV7-3 to TRBJ2-1; D is perhaps TRBD2 (6 bases). Deletions cut 5 bases from V and 5 bases from J, with 13 bases between. The CDR3 loop spans 14 amino acids. Germline CDR1 reads SGHTA; CDR2 reads FQGTGA. Together with reference TRBV7-3 and TRBJ2-1, the CDR3 gives the full variable domain: GAGVSQTPSNKVTEKGKYVELRCDPISGHTALYWYRQSLGQGPEFLIYFQGTGAADDSGLPNDRFFAVRPEGSVSTLKIQRTERGDSAVYLCASSPFGGDNEQFFGPGTRLTVL.

This clone showed up just a few times. V usage is TRBV29-1 and J usage is TRBJ1-4; TRBD1 agrees at 10 bases. The CDR3 has 13 amino acids. Germline trimming cut 1 base from V and 10 bases from J; bases unmatched to any gene: 3. From germline, CDR1 is SQVTM and CDR2 ANQGSEA. CDR3 protein: CSVEVGQGGKLFF. The CDR3 DNA sequence: TGCAGCGTTGAAGTAGGACAGGGGGGAAAACTGTTTTTT.

Concerning this clone itself: A read error may produce the germline difference seen at one junction end. J is TRBJ1-6 and V is TRBV16, with D possibly TRBD1 on 5 matching bases. The CDR3 length is 16 residues. Germline assignment: CDR1 KGHSY and CDR2 FQNENV. The CDR3 DNA sequence: TGTGCCAGCAGCCAGGGGGGTGTGTCCTATAATTCACCCCTCTACTTT. This translates into CASSQGGVSYNSPLYF.

The chain recombines TRBV21-1 with TRBJ2-1; whether TRBD2, the table's D call, matches the DNA was not checked. TRBV21-1 is a pseudogene locus. The CDR3 runs 15 residues. This CDR3 is CASSKSGGAYNEQFF. For the CDR3, the DNA is TGTGCCAGCAGCAAGAGCGGGGGCGCGTACAATGAGCAGTTCTTC.

A remark on this clone: Other DNA sequences in this specimen translate into the identical CDR3. The J gene is TRBJ2-2, the V gene TRBV5-1; D not certain. This CDR3 is built from 17 residues. Germline V gene data show CDR1 as SGHRS and CDR2 as YFSETQ. V lost 0 bases to trimming and J lost 8 bases, with 20 bases between them. CDR3 DNA sequence: TGCGCCAGCAGCTTGGAGGCAGTTCCTAGGCGCACTGGGGAGCTGTTTTTT. Protein: CASSLEAVPRRTGELFF.

This clone was detected only a few times. The J gene is TRBJ1-2, the V gene TRBV30; the D is unclear. This CDR3 is 13 amino acids long. V was pared by 2 bases and J by 0 bases, with 7 bases between. The germline V gene has CDR1 GTSNPN and CDR2 SVGIG (reference sequence). CDR3 sequence: CAWSPGTNYGYTF. CDR3 nucleotide sequence: TGTGCCTGGAGTCCCGGGACTAACTATGGCTACACCTTC.

This clone was observed a handful of times. For the CDR3, the DNA is TGTGCCAGCAGTCAAACTTCAGGGAATCAGCCCCAGCATTTT. It is translated as CASSQTSGNQPQHF. This chain connects TRBV6-5 to TRBJ1-5; TRBD1 might be the D (5 bases). V was cut by 5 bases and J by 4 bases, with 12 bases left in between. The CDR3 loop spans 14 amino acids. Per germline, CDR1 MNHEY and CDR2 SVGAGI.

The chain combines TRBV2 with TRBJ2-5, with TRBD2 matching over 7 bases. The CDR3 totals 14 residues. Germline V gives CDR1 SNHLY, CDR2 FYNNEI. J lost 5 bases, V lost 10 bases, and 13 bases had no gene match. The CDR3 loop is CATLTGGLGETQYF. CDR3 in DNA: TGTGCCACCTTGACGGGGGGTCTAGGGGAGACCCAGTACTTC.

The V gene is TRBV18, the J gene TRBJ2-3; D gene unclear. Germline V gives CDR1 KGHSH, CDR2 LQKENI. CDR3 length equals 13 residues. Deletions cut 3 bases from V and 2 bases from J, with 6 bases between. The CDR3 here is CASSPGNTDTQYF. DNA of the CDR3: TGTGCCAGCTCACCTGGGAACACAGATACGCAGTATTTT.

This rearrangement joins TRBV6-2 or TRBV6-3 to TRBJ1-1, with D tentatively TRBD1 (6 bases). Trimming stripped 5 bases from V and 0 bases from J, with 16 bases between. Germline V gene lookup returns CDR1 MNHEY and CDR2 SVGEGT. CDR3 length equals 16 residues. The CDR3 protein is CASSTPGGHLNTEAFF. For the CDR3, the DNA is TGTGCCAGCAGTACCCCGGGGGGACATTTGAACACTGAAGCTTTCTTT.

This chain links TRBV5-4 with TRBJ2-1, with 7 bases that match TRBD2. V lost 7 bases to trimming and J lost 6 bases; unmatched junction nucleotides: 10. Germline loops: CDR1 SGHNT, CDR2 YYREEE (reference sequence). The CDR3 runs 14 residues. The CDR3 nucleotides read TGTGCCAGCGGGACCGGGACTATGGCCAATGAGCAGTTCTTC. Translation: CASGTGTMANEQFF.

The chain links TRBV18 to TRBJ2-5; the D gene is possibly TRBD1 (5 bases). Trimming removed 5 bases from V and 2 bases from J, with 12 bases in between. CDR3 length equals 14 residues. Germline V gene lookup returns CDR1 KGHSH and CDR2 LQKENI. For the CDR3, the DNA is TGTGCCAGCTCAACGGACACCCCGCAAGAGACCCAGTACTTC. As protein: CASSTDTPQETQYF. The full variable domain, in which reference TRBV18 and TRBJ2-5 provide the parts outside the CDR3, is NAGVMQNPRHLVRRRGQEARLRCSPMKGHSHVYWYRQLPEEGLKFMVYLQKENIIDESGMPKERFSAEFPKEGPSILRIQQVVRGDSAAYFCASSTDTPQETQYFGPGTRLLVL.

The J gene is TRBJ2-3, the V gene TRBV9, with 12 bases matching TRBD2. V lost 2 bases, J lost 5 bases, and 9 bases stayed unmatched. CDR1 is SGDLS, CDR2 YYNGEE, per germline. The CDR3 consists of 17 residues. CDR3 bases: TGTGCCAGCAGCGTCGGACTAGCGGGGCGGGAGCAAGATACGCAGTATTTT. This sequence encodes CASSVGLAGREQDTQYF.

The rearrangement joins TRBV7-2 to TRBJ2-3; D is ambiguous. The V and J ends lost 1 base and 4 bases respectively, with 3 bases between them. Germline V gives CDR1 SGHTA, CDR2 FQGNSA. CDR3 length: 12 amino acids. The CDR3 DNA follows: TGTGCCAGCAGCTTAGTCTCAGATACGCAGTATTTT. Protein sequence: CASSLVSDTQYF.

This sequence joins TRBV28 and TRBJ1-3, with TRBD1 identical over 7 bases. The CDR3 totals 16 residues. The V segment lost 5 bases and the J segment 1 base; nucleotides outside the gene matches: 8. Germline V gives CDR1 MDHEN, CDR2 SYDVKM. Written as DNA, the CDR3 is TGTGCCAGCAGTGGGGGTGAGGGGGCTTCTGGAAACACCATATATTTT. Protein: CASSGGEGASGNTIYF.